This T cell receptor (beta chain) emerged from a study of blood T cells in healthy people across ages. Turning to the study itself: Template-switching capture recovered about one barcoded beta molecule per two T cells.

Together with a sample-barcoded 5' primer, a J-beta primer mix was included in a second PCR lasting about 7 to 12 cycles. CDR3-containing paired-end reads numbered at least 2.5 million in each sample. MiXCR was run by TCRdb on the 5' RACE reads, yielding one entry per CDR3 protein. The table has some 1.5 million distinct CDR3 sequences, 28% seen once. For this clonotype: The antigen remains unidentified.

This CDR3 has 15 residues. CDR1 and CDR2 from the germline V gene are KGHDR and SFDVKD. The junction had 11 bases not matched to a gene; V was cut back by 6 bases and J by 9 bases. Study-wide points: Researchers deemed the diversity estimates from one million T cells underestimates.

The rearrangement joins TRBV24-1 to TRBJ2-1; 9 nucleotides agree with TRBD1. This receptor was taken from a woman under 40 in good health. Sequencing input: blood. The CDR3 nucleotides read TGTGCCACCAGTAACCGGGACAGGGCGGTCGGTGAGCAGTTCTTC. It codes for CATSNRDRAVGEQFF.